This T cell receptor (beta chain) was captured by sequencing in a study of blood T cell repertoires in COVID-19. Study-wide context: The United States, Italy and Spain provided the acute and convalescent COVID-19 samples.

In the original processing: How many nucleated cells were present was estimated from reference gene primer amplification. This table comes from immunoSEQ multiplex PCR, and its TCRdb copy is limited to in-frame clones, with some not included. That table furnishes V, J and clone size, whereas the DNA furnished D and trimming. Of approximately 140,000 clones in the sample, 88% were seen once. This CDR3 contains 16 residues. V was pared by 2 bases and J by 0 bases, with 10 bases between. Germline-derived CDR1 and CDR2 are KGHSH and LQKENI. This receptor was obtained from a human donor in a cohort sampled during active COVID-19. The chain links TRBV18 to TRBJ1-4, with a weak D call TRBD1 (5 bases). Specimen: peripheral blood. CDR3 nucleotides: TGTGCCAGCTCACCAAATACCAGGGCAACTAATGAAAAACTGTTTTTT. Amino acid sequence: CASSPNTRATNEKLFF.